The next 21 T cell receptor beta chains were all read from a single sample in a study of blood T cell repertoires in COVID-19. TCRdb keeps only in-frame clones here, not all; method: immunoSEQ multiplex PCR. The sample shows under 200,000 clones, approximately 87% of them seen only once. The sample consisted of PBMCs or T cells enriched from blood (not recorded which). The receptors were gathered from a woman between 45 and 60 years old who had recovered from COVID-19.

The V and J genes are TRBV3-1 (or the pseudogene TRBV3-2) and TRBJ2-7; TRBD2 matches at 12 bases. The length of the CDR3 is 15 residues. CDR1 LGHDT and CDR2 YNNKEL come from the germline V gene (reference sequence). Trimming at V came to 3 bases and at J to 4 bases, leaving 4 bases not matched to a gene. CDR3 region: CASSHGLAGTYEQYF. The CDR3 region has the DNA TGTGCCAGCAGCCACGGACTAGCGGGGACGTACGAGCAGTACTTC.

The chain employs TRBV6-2 or TRBV6-3 and TRBJ1-5, with 8 nucleotides matching TRBD1. V was pared by 4 bases and J by 1 base, with 3 bases of the junction left unmatched. The CDR3 is made up of 15 amino acids. CDR1 MNHEY and CDR2 SVGEGT come from the germline V gene. The CDR3 bases are TGTGCCAGCAGTTGGGGACAGGTGAGCAATCAGCCCCAGCATTTT. Encoded protein: CASSWGQVSNQPQHF.

The count of this clone is one. This chain joins TRBV7-3 and TRBJ2-2; D possibly uses TRBD1 or TRBD2 (6 bases each). CDR3 length: 15 residues. Trimming pared 6 bases from V and 6 bases from J, leaving 17 bases between. The germline CDR1 and CDR2 sequences are SGHTA and FQGTGA. As DNA, the CDR3 is TGTGCCAGCAGGTTACAGGGCCCGGGGGCCGGGGAGCTGTTTTTT. This codes for CASRLQGPGAGELFF.

J is TRBJ2-6 and V is TRBV7-2, with D tentatively TRBD2 (6 bases). There are 16 residues in the CDR3. CDR1 is SGHTA and CDR2 is FQGNSA in the germline V gene. V was clipped by 3 bases and J by 0 bases, with 9 bases between them. The CDR3 nucleotides are TGTGCCAGCAGCTTGAGGGGAGGCTCTGGGGCCAACGTCCTGACTTTC. This encodes CASSLRGGSGANVLTF.

In this sample, this clone turned up once. V usage is TRBV7-9 and J usage is TRBJ2-3; D unclear. This CDR3 contains 12 residues. V lost 4 bases, J lost 4 bases, and 6 bases lay in between. Per the germline V gene, CDR1 is SEHNR and CDR2 is FQNEAQ (reference sequence). CDR3 protein: CASSYTPDTQYF. The DNA for the CDR3 is TGTGCCAGCAGCTATACACCAGATACGCAGTATTTT.

V is TRBV19 and J is TRBJ1-4; tentatively, D is TRBD1 (6 bases). V lost 5 bases to trimming and J lost 3 bases, with 10 bases between them. This CDR3 has 14 residues. Per germline, CDR1 LNHDA and CDR2 SQIVND (reference sequence). DNA for the CDR3: TGTGCCAGTAGTCTGACAGGCGCTAATGAAAAACTGTTTTTT. Protein: CASSLTGANEKLFF.

This clone came up once. This rearrangement joins TRBV21-1 to TRBJ2-2; no DNA check was done on the table's D call, TRBD2. TRBV21-1 is flagged as a pseudogene. The CDR3 totals 11 residues. CDR3 nucleotides: TGTGCCAGGATAGTGGTGGGGGAGCTGTTTTTT. It translates to CARIVVGELFF.

The chain has TRBV9 and TRBJ1-2; TRBD1 aligns across 8 bases. The CDR3 is 15 amino acids. In germline, CDR1 is SGDLS, CDR2 YYNGEE. V was pared by 4 bases and J by 6 bases, with 11 bases of the junction left unmatched. CDR3 in DNA: TGTGCCAGCAGCTCAAAGGACAGGGCGGATAATGGCTACACCTTC. It encodes CASSSKDRADNGYTF.

The CDR3 region is CASSWDRDSPFF. CDR3 DNA sequence: TGCGCCAGCAGCTGGGACCGGGACAGCCCTTTCTTT. The chain couples TRBV5-1 to TRBJ1-1; TRBD1 matches at 7 bases. V trimming: 3 bases; J trimming: 12 bases; junction bases outside the gene matches: 8. The CDR3 extends over 12 amino acids. Germline CDR1 is SGHRS and CDR2 is YFSETQ.

The V call is TRBV18, the J call TRBJ1-1, with TRBD1 as a possible D gene (6 bases). The CDR3 has 15 residues. Germline CDR1 and CDR2: KGHSH and LQKENI. V lost 3 bases and J 1 base, leaving 12 bases between the germline ends. CDR3 in amino acids: CASSPGAVRNTEAFF. The DNA of the CDR3 is TGTGCCAGCTCACCGGGGGCAGTGAGGAACACTGAAGCTTTCTTT.

V is TRBV14 and J is TRBJ2-2, with D possibly matching TRBD2 (6 bases). The CDR3 is 15 residues long. CDR1 and CDR2 (germline): SGHDN, FVKESK. The V end was cut by 1 base, the J end by 4 bases, with 10 bases between. Here the CDR3 reads CASSQALGGTGELFF. CDR3 sequence (DNA): TGTGCCAGCAGCCAAGCTTTGGGGGGCACCGGGGAGCTGTTTTTT.

The V and J genes are TRBV6-5 and TRBJ1-4; weak D call: TRBD1 (6 bases). The CDR3 runs to 15 residues. Germline loops: CDR1 MNHEY, CDR2 SVGAGI. V was trimmed by 6 bases and J by 0 bases, leaving 11 bases between them. Here the CDR3 DNA reads TGTGCCAGCAGCGCTAACAGGGCAACTAATGAAAAACTGTTTTTT. This gives the protein CASSANRATNEKLFF.

A word on this clone: The junction differs from germline at one of its ends, possibly a read error. The chain joins TRBV6-5 to TRBJ1-6, with D perhaps TRBD1 (5 bases). CDR3 length: 13 amino acids. Per germline, CDR1 MNHEY and CDR2 SVGAGI. The CDR3 is CASSSTDKSPLHF. In DNA form, the CDR3 reads TGTGCCAGCAGTTCGACAGATAAATCACCCCTCCACTTT.

This chain connects TRBV19 to TRBJ1-5; D call uncertain. Per the germline V gene, CDR1 is LNHDA and CDR2 is SQIVND (reference sequence). This CDR3 spans 14 amino acids. Trimming cost V 6 bases and J 4 bases, with 13 bases left between them. This CDR3 is CASRFSGLNQPQHF. The CDR3 DNA sequence: TGTGCCAGTAGGTTCTCGGGGTTGAATCAGCCCCAGCATTTT.

The chain carries TRBV5-1 and TRBJ2-4; possible D gene TRBD1, 7 bases. There are 13 residues in the CDR3. Germline CDR1 is SGHRS and CDR2 is YFSETQ. V was cut by 1 base and J by 12 bases, with 14 bases left in between. The CDR3 loop is CASSLQGEDGQYF. CDR3 sequence (DNA): TGCGCCAGCAGCTTGCAGGGGGAGGATGGTCAGTACTTC.

The rearrangement links TRBV6-4 to TRBJ1-2; 11 bases match TRBD1. The germline V gene encodes CDR1 MRHNA and CDR2 SNTAGT. The junction had 8 bases not matched to a gene; V was cut back by 2 bases and J by 6 bases. The CDR3 consists of 16 residues. The CDR3 DNA is TGTGCCAGCAGTGACGGGACAGGGGGATTGGGTGATGGCTACACCTTC. This sequence encodes CASSDGTGGLGDGYTF.

J is TRBJ1-3 and V is TRBV10-1; 8 nucleotides agree with TRBD1. Germline values: CDR1 WNHNN, CDR2 SYGVQD (reference sequence). The CDR3 spans 17 residues. V lost 9 bases, J lost 0 bases, and 13 bases stayed unmatched. CDR3 in amino acids: CASAGGRPESSGNTIYF. In DNA form, the CDR3 reads TGCGCCAGTGCAGGGGGCCGGCCGGAGAGCTCTGGAAACACCATATATTTT.

V and J are TRBV11-2 and TRBJ2-1; D possibly corresponds to TRBD2 (6 bases). The CDR3 runs to 14 residues. Trimming shortened V by 1 base and J by 7 bases, and 11 bases separated the two germline ends. CDR1 SGHAT and CDR2 FQNNGV come from the germline V gene. As DNA, the CDR3 is TGTGCCAGCAGCTTAGTCGGGGGTGGAAATGAGCAGTTCTTC. Protein product: CASSLVGGGNEQFF.

DNA for the CDR3: TGTGCCAGCAGCGTAAGGGACTCTTCCTACGAGCAGTACTTC. Its translation: CASSVRDSSYEQYF. The V and J genes are TRBV7-6 and TRBJ2-7, with D possibly TRBD2 on 6 matching bases. V lost 5 bases and J 1 base, leaving 12 bases between the germline ends. The CDR3 runs 14 residues. Per germline, CDR1 SGHVS and CDR2 FNYEAQ. Filled out from reference TRBV7-6 and TRBJ2-7, the complete variable domain reads GAGVSQSPRYKVTKRGQDVALRCDPISGHVSLYWYRQALGQGPEFLTYFNYEAQQDKSGLPNDRFSAERPEGSISTLTIQRTEQRDSAMYRCASSVRDSSYEQYFGPGTRLTVT.

This clone was counted once. The genes are TRBV6-5 and TRBJ2-7, with 9 nucleotides matching TRBD2. After removal of 6 bases from V and 7 bases from J, the junction contained 10 bases not matched to a gene. The CDR3 spans 14 residues. Germline V gene sequence: CDR1 MNHEY, CDR2 SVGAGI. CDR3 amino acids: CASRISGGLQEQYF. Here the CDR3 DNA reads TGTGCCAGCAGGATAAGCGGGGGGTTACAAGAGCAGTACTTC.

The chain employs TRBV27 and TRBJ2-4; no clear D. Germline CDR1 reads MNHEY; CDR2 reads SMNVEV (reference sequence). Trimming left V 5 bases short and J 6 bases short, with 14 bases between. The CDR3 runs 14 residues. The CDR3 reads CASSTRRPPNIQYF. CDR3 DNA: TGTGCCAGCAGTACCCGCAGGCCCCCAAACATTCAGTACTTC.